The 22 T cell receptor beta chains below come from one sample, sequenced in a study of long-term antiretroviral therapy in people with HIV (dated by TCRdb to the early 2020s). The immunoSEQ hsTCRB v3.0 assay was used at survey level resolution to sequence the TRB variable region. This immuneACCESS table, as held by TCRdb, lists in-frame sequences with V and J called but not all clones. Of the missing ones, under half trace to an unresolved V gene in checked studies; the others have no known cause. The sample table lists 42,000 or so clones, 85% to 90% of them with a count of one. 4.5% to 7% of the sample is taken by the ten largest. The source material was unsorted PBMCs, sampled 3.1 years after starting antiretroviral therapy. These receptor sequences come from a woman in her 50s with HIV.

The rearrangement links TRBV10-2 to TRBJ1-1; the D gene is possibly TRBD1 (6 bases). V lost 8 bases and J lost 1, with 11 bases in between. CDR3 length equals 13 residues. Germline V gives CDR1 WSHSY, CDR2 SAAADI. CDR3 in amino acids: CASHRVENTEAFF. In DNA form, the CDR3 reads TGCGCCAGCCACAGGGTGGAGAACACTGAAGCTTTCTTT.

This rearrangement joins TRBV7-9 to TRBJ1-1, with TRBD1 identical over 8 bases. The CDR3 extends over 13 amino acids. V trimming: 3 bases; J trimming: 5 bases; junction bases outside the gene matches: 2. The germline V gene encodes CDR1 SEHNR and CDR2 FQNEAQ (reference sequence). CDR3 bases: TGTGCCAGCAGCTTCAGGGGGCGAACTGAAGCTTTCTTT. It translates to CASSFRGRTEAFF.

This clone has just one count. The chain recombines TRBV4-3 with TRBJ1-2; D is possibly TRBD1 (6 bases). This CDR3 comprises 15 residues. The germline V and J ends were trimmed by 0 bases and 6 bases, with 14 bases remaining between them. Germline lookup yields CDR1 LGHNA and CDR2 YSLEER. As DNA, the CDR3 is TGCGCCAGCAGCCAAGACAGGGGCCGGGGGAATGGCTACACCTTC. Amino acid sequence: CASSQDRGRGNGYTF.

This clone occurred a few times. This chain joins TRBV5-6 and TRBJ2-4; maybe TRBD2 (5 bases). Germline V gives CDR1 SGHDT, CDR2 YYEEEE. The CDR3 spans 15 residues. V was shortened by 1 base and J by 0 bases, with 8 bases between the two germline ends. This CDR3 reads CASSLRGIAKNIQYF. The CDR3 nucleotides are TGTGCCAGCAGCTTGCGGGGAATAGCCAAAAACATTCAGTACTTC.

CDR3 region: CASSLGRGNTEAFF. As DNA, the CDR3 is TGTGCCAGCAGCTTGGGTAGGGGGAACACTGAAGCTTTCTTT. This sequence joins TRBV5-4 and TRBJ1-1, with D possibly being TRBD1 (5 bases). V was clipped by 0 bases and J by 1 base, with 7 bases between them. Germline V gives CDR1 SGHNT, CDR2 YYREEE (reference sequence). The CDR3 loop spans 14 amino acids.

The chain is built from TRBV9 and TRBJ2-5; the D gene is possibly TRBD1 (5 bases). Germline V gene data show CDR1 as SGDLS and CDR2 as YYNGEE. V lost 0 bases to trimming and J lost 5 bases, with 14 bases between them. The CDR3 covers 15 residues. For the CDR3, the DNA is TGTGCCAGCAGCGTAGGGGCAGGGATGGGGGAGACCCAGTACTTC. Its protein is CASSVGAGMGETQYF.

The chain carries TRBV5-4 and TRBJ1-1, with TRBD1 as a possible D gene (5 bases). The CDR3 runs to 14 residues. Germline lookup yields CDR1 SGHNT and CDR2 YYREEE (reference sequence). Between the trimmed V and J ends, which lost 4 bases and 4 bases, there was a span of 14 bases. The CDR3 nucleotides read TGTGCCAGCAGCCGCAGGGACGGGGGCACTGAAGCTTTCTTT. Residues: CASSRRDGGTEAFF.

The chain recombines TRBV15 with TRBJ1-5, with D unclear. The CDR3 contains 17 residues. The germline gives CDR1 LNHNV, CDR2 YYDKDF (reference sequence). Trimming removed 0 bases at V and 0 bases at J, with 12 bases between. CDR3 sequence (DNA): TGTGCCACCAGCAGAGATCAAGAAGTTAATAGCAATCAGCCCCAGCATTTT. This translates into CATSRDQEVNSNQPQHF.

V and J are TRBV7-8 and TRBJ1-1; D gene unclear. V lost 1 base and J lost 4, with 10 bases in between. Germline loops: CDR1 SGHVS, CDR2 FQNEAQ. This CDR3 spans 14 amino acids. The CDR3 here is CASSLVGQVTEAFF. The CDR3 coding sequence is TGTGCCAGCAGCTTAGTCGGTCAGGTCACTGAAGCTTTCTTT.

This rearrangement joins TRBV18 to TRBJ1-1; D remains ambiguous. This CDR3 region has 14 residues. Germline CDR1 and CDR2: KGHSH and LQKENI. V lost 4 bases and J lost 7, with 16 bases in between. The CDR3 loop reads CASSHTDQKLEAFF. CDR3 bases: TGTGCCAGCTCACACACAGACCAGAAGCTTGAAGCTTTCTTT.

The CDR3 sequence is CASSLIRGPTDTQYF. The CDR3 DNA sequence: TGCGCCAGCAGCTTGATCCGGGGGCCAACAGATACGCAGTATTTT. V is TRBV5-1 and J is TRBJ2-3, with D possibly called TRBD1 or TRBD2 (6 bases each). The length of the CDR3 is 15 residues. Germline loops: CDR1 SGHRS, CDR2 YFSETQ. Between the trimmed V and J ends, which lost 1 base and 3 bases, there was a span of 12 bases.

This chain joins TRBV4-1 and TRBJ2-1; 7 nucleotides align to TRBD1. V trimming: 0 bases; J trimming: 2 bases; junction bases outside the gene matches: 1. This CDR3 region has 15 residues. Germline values: CDR1 MGHRA, CDR2 YSYEKL. As DNA, the CDR3 is TGCGCCAGCAGCCAAGATGGGACAGCCTACAATGAGCAGTTCTTC. As protein: CASSQDGTAYNEQFF.

The chain carries TRBV11-3 and TRBJ1-2; 9 bases line up with TRBD1. The V segment lost 5 bases and the J segment 3 bases; nucleotides outside the gene matches: 22. CDR1 and CDR2 from the germline V gene are SGHNT and YENEEA. The CDR3 extends over 20 amino acids. CDR3 in DNA: TGTGCCAGCAGCCCTCATCTTCCGGGACAGGGTGTATGGTATGACTATGGCTACACCTTC. Translated, it gives CASSPHLPGQGVWYDYGYTF.

This chain uses TRBV6-6 with TRBJ2-3; TRBD1 or TRBD2 may be the D gene (5 bases each). The CDR3 loop spans 13 amino acids. Germline V gene lookup returns CDR1 MNHNY and CDR2 SVGAGI (reference sequence). Trimming shortened V by 2 bases and J by 3 bases, and 6 bases separated the two germline ends. The CDR3: CASSYGGTDTQYF. DNA for the CDR3: TGTGCCAGCAGTTACGGGGGTACAGATACGCAGTATTTT.

The rearrangement joins TRBV7-6 to TRBJ2-2; TRBD2 matches at 8 bases. Germline CDR1 and CDR2: SGHVS and FNYEAQ. Losses at the gene ends were 5 bases for V and 7 bases for J; bases not matched to a gene: 3. CDR3 size: 13 residues. CDR3 nucleotides: TGTGCCAGCAGCCCGGGGGGGTACGGGGAGCTGTTTTTT. This encodes CASSPGGYGELFF.

This clone showed up just a few times. The chain joins TRBV7-6 to TRBJ2-7; D is unclear. Trimming shortened V by 2 bases and J by 1 base, and 6 bases separated the two germline ends. Germline V gene sequence: CDR1 SGHVS, CDR2 FNYEAQ. The CDR3 contains 13 residues. CDR3 coding DNA: TGTGCCAGCAGCTTAAAAGATTCCTACGAGCAGTACTTC. Encoded protein: CASSLKDSYEQYF.

The chain couples TRBV11-2 to TRBJ1-2, with a weak D call TRBD1 (6 bases). The ends were cut back, 3 bases at V and 3 bases at J, with 14 bases in the middle. Germline V gene sequence: CDR1 SGHAT, CDR2 FQNNGV. The CDR3 totals 15 residues. This chain's CDR3 is CASSLGARGYYGYTF. CDR3 nucleotide sequence: TGTGCCAGCAGCTTGGGTGCCAGGGGATACTATGGCTACACCTTC.

In this sample, this clone turned up once. This chain joins TRBV9 and TRBJ2-3; perhaps TRBD2 as D (5 bases). The V end lost 0 bases, the J end lost 2 bases, and 10 bases lay between the germline ends. This CDR3 contains 15 residues. The germline V gene has CDR1 SGDLS and CDR2 YYNGEE. The CDR3 nucleotides are TGTGCCAGCAGCGTAGTGGGAGATTACACAGATACGCAGTATTTT. It translates to CASSVVGDYTDTQYF.

The chain employs TRBV7-9 and TRBJ2-1, with D unresolved. V shed 1 base and J shed 9 bases, with 10 bases lying between them. The CDR3 is made up of 13 amino acids. Germline CDR1 is SEHNR and CDR2 is FQNEAQ (reference sequence). The CDR3 spells CASSLGPAGEQFF. For the CDR3, the DNA is TGTGCCAGCAGCTTAGGACCAGCAGGTGAGCAGTTCTTC.

In this sample, this clone turned up once. This sequence joins TRBV5-6 and TRBJ1-4, with unresolved D. CDR1 and CDR2 (germline): SGHDT, YYEEEE. Trimming left V 1 base short and J 5 bases short, with 15 bases between. The CDR3 loop spans 16 amino acids. Here the CDR3 reads CASSLYGELGNEKLFF. CDR3 coding DNA: TGTGCCAGCAGCTTGTATGGAGAATTGGGGAATGAAAAACTGTTTTTT.

V is TRBV10-2 and J is TRBJ2-5; 8 nucleotides match TRBD1. The CDR3 contains 13 residues. With V trimmed by 3 bases and J by 6 bases, 3 bases remained unmatched. The germline CDR1 and CDR2 sequences are WSHSY and SAAADI. CDR3 DNA sequence: TGCGCCAGCAGTGACGGGACAGGTCAGACCCAGTACTTC. It is translated as CASSDGTGQTQYF.

V gene TRBV4-3 combines with J gene TRBJ1-2, with unresolved D. CDR1 and CDR2 (germline): LGHNA, YSLEER. This CDR3 is built from 18 residues. V dropped 0 bases and J dropped 1 base, with 18 bases sitting between them. CDR3 in amino acids: CASSQDFGSKTDNYGYTF. In DNA, the CDR3 is TGCGCCAGCAGCCAAGATTTTGGGAGTAAGACGGATAACTATGGCTACACCTTC.